This TCR beta chain was recorded in a study of blood T cell repertoires in COVID-19. At the level of the study: Samples of COVID-19 (acute and convalescent) were obtained from the United States, Italy and Spain.

Study processing details: The assay estimated nucleated cells by amplifying reference gene primers. Here immunoSEQ multiplex PCR was the method, and the copy in TCRdb shows in-frame clones only, minus some. The D gene and trimming were derived from the DNA, and the V and J assignments and clone size from that table. The sample carries approximately 94,000 clones, roughly 85% recorded once. This clone was counted only a few times. The CDR3 sequence is 16 residues long. Trimming at V came to 2 bases and at J to 1 base, leaving 1 base not matched to a gene. The germline V gene encodes CDR1 MNHEY and CDR2 SVGAGI.

The gene calls are TRBV6-5 and TRBJ2-4, with 11 bases that match TRBD2. This clonotype was sampled from a man aged 65-85 years with active or convalescent COVID-19. Source material: peripheral blood. The CDR3 DNA follows: TGTGCCAGCAGTTACATAGCGGGGGGGGCCAAAAACATTCAGTACTTC. This sequence encodes CASSYIAGGAKNIQYF.